Listed below are T cell receptor beta chains from one sample, sequenced in a study. TCRdb re-called the RT-PCR reads through MiXCR, storing one row per CDR3 protein. The sample yields more than 600,000 distinct CDR3 sequences, over 12% seen once. Input material: memory CD4+ T cells from blood. These receptors all stem from a female donor in good health, serving as a healthy control. Each CDR3 is given with its conserved first and last residue. The D gene is left open where the match is weak. Rows give clone size only sometimes, using once, few, many, or a class for an expanded clone.

DNA	CDR3	size	V	J	D
TGTGCCACCAGCAGAGCCGGGATGTGGCAGTTCTTC	CATSRAGMWQFF	many	TRBV15	TRBJ2-1	-
TGTGCCAGCTCACCACGTAAGCGGGATACGCAGTATTTT	CASSPRKRDTQYF	few	TRBV18	TRBJ2-3	-
TGTGCCAGCAGCCGCCAGCTGCAAACCGGGGAGCTGTTTTTT	CASSRQLQTGELFF	many	TRBV6-5	TRBJ2-2	-
TGCGCCAGCCTCGGGGCAGGGAACACCGGGGAGCTGTTTTTT	CASLGAGNTGELFF	few	TRBV5-1	TRBJ2-2	-
TGTGCCAGCAGTAGCCGGGGATTGGGCTGGAAAGCCTACGAGCAGTACTTC	CASSSRGLGWKAYEQYF	many	TRBV27	TRBJ2-7	-
TGTGCCAGCAGCTTAGGGCCAGACTCCTACGAGCAGTACTTC	CASSLGPDSYEQYF	many	TRBV7-2	TRBJ2-7	-
TGTGCCAGCAGCCGCCGGGACAGGGATTGGGAGACCCAGTACTTC	CASSRRDRDWETQYF	-	TRBV21-1	TRBJ2-5	-
TGCAGCGGTCGGACAGGGCGGAACACTGAAGCTTTCTTT	CSGRTGRNTEAFF	many	TRBV29-1	TRBJ1-1	TRBD1
TGCAGTGCTTTAGCCCTTAACCGGGAGGCCGGGTACGAGCAGTACTTC	CSALALNREAGYEQYF	few	TRBV20-1	TRBJ2-7	TRBD2
TGTGCCAGTAGTATCGGGGGAATCAATCAGCCCCAGCATTTT	CASSIGGINQPQHF	few	TRBV19	TRBJ1-5	-
TGCAGCGTTGTAATCGGAAACTATGGCTACACCTTC	CSVVIGNYGYTF	few	TRBV29-1	TRBJ1-2	-
TGTGCCAGCAGTTTAGGGGGACAACCAGAGACCCAGTACTTC	CASSLGGQPETQYF	many	TRBV27	TRBJ2-5	-
TGCAGTGCTATAGGACTAGCGGGAGCCTACAATGAGCAGTTCTTC	CSAIGLAGAYNEQFF	-	TRBV20-1	TRBJ2-1	TRBD2
TGTGCCAGCAGTTACTATGGGAATTCACCCCTCCACTTT	CASSYYGNSPLHF	-	TRBV27	TRBJ1-6	-
TGTGCCAGCAGTTACTCGCACTATACCTACGAGCAGTACTTC	CASSYSHYTYEQYF	-	TRBV6-5	TRBJ2-7	-
TGTGCCAGCAGCCAAGGGGGACAGGGGCGTTCTGAAGCTTTCTTT	CASSQGGQGRSEAFF	many	TRBV3-1	TRBJ1-1	TRBD1
TGTGCCAGCACCCCTCCCAGCGGATCCTACAATGAGCAGTTCTTC	CASTPPSGSYNEQFF	many	TRBV12-3/TRBV12-4	TRBJ2-1	-
TGCGCCAGCAGCTTGCCTGAGGGTGAGCAGTTCTTC	CASSLPEGEQFF	many	TRBV5-1	TRBJ2-1	-
TGCGCCAGCAGCTTGGGTAGTGGTAGTTCTAACTATGGCTACACCTTC	CASSLGSGSSNYGYTF	-	TRBV5-1	TRBJ1-2	-
TGCAGTGCTAGAGACTCCAATCTAAATACGCAGTATTTT	CSARDSNLNTQYF	-	TRBV20-1	TRBJ2-3	-
TGTGCCAGCAGCTTAAGGGACCCCACCTACAATGAGCAGTTCTTC	CASSLRDPTYNEQFF	-	TRBV7-6	TRBJ2-1	-
TGCGCCAGCAGGGGGGGACTAGCGGGGAACAATGAGCAGTTCTTC	CASRGGLAGNNEQFF	few	TRBV4-1	TRBJ2-1	TRBD2
TGTGCCAGCAGTTACTCAGGATTCGGTCAGCCCCAGCATTTT	CASSYSGFGQPQHF	many	TRBV6-2/TRBV6-3	TRBJ1-5	-
TGTGCCAGCAGCACAAACAGGGGGCTCACAGATACGCAGTATTTT	CASSTNRGLTDTQYF	-	TRBV7-2	TRBJ2-3	TRBD1
TGTGCCAGCAGCCCGGGACAGGGAGGATGGGGGTTCTTC	CASSPGQGGWGFF	many	TRBV6-5	TRBJ2-1	TRBD1
TGCAGTGCTAGCCTCGCAGAAACACTGAAGTCTTTAGCGGTCTTT	CSASLAETLKSLAVF	few	TRBV20-1	TRBJ1-1	-
TGTGCCAGCAGGACGAGGACAGGGGATGAAAAACTGTTTTTT	CASRTRTGDEKLFF	-	TRBV2	TRBJ1-4	TRBD1
TGTGCCAGCAGTTACTCAGAGCGGACAGGGCGGAGGGAAGGAAAACTGTTTTTT	CASSYSERTGRREGKLFF	few	TRBV6-5	TRBJ1-4	TRBD1
TGTGCCAGCAGCTTTCCGGGACAGGGTATCTACGAGCAGTACTTC	CASSFPGQGIYEQYF	few	TRBV11-2	TRBJ2-7	TRBD1
TGTGCCAGCAGCTTGGCTACAGGGGGCGATAATTCACCCCTCCAATTT	CASSLATGGDNSPLQF	-	TRBV11-2	TRBJ1-6	TRBD1
TGCGCCAGCAGCCAAGACAGGGGGTGGTATGGCTACACCTTC	CASSQDRGWYGYTF	many	TRBV4-3	TRBJ1-2	TRBD1
TGTGCCAGCACCCGCTTAGAGAAGACCTACGAGCAGTACTTC	CASTRLEKTYEQYF	-	TRBV7-9	TRBJ2-7	-
TGCGTCAGCAGCCCCTGGGGGACAGGGGGGTATGGCTACACCTTC	CVSSPWGTGGYGYTF	-	TRBV5-1	TRBJ1-2	TRBD1
TGCGCCAGCAGCTTGACAGGGCCAGATCAGCCCCAGCATTTT	CASSLTGPDQPQHF	-	TRBV5-1	TRBJ1-5	-
TGTGCCAGCAGCGTGTCAGGGTACAATTCACCCCTCCACTTT	CASSVSGYNSPLHF	few	TRBV5-4	TRBJ1-6	-
TGTGCCACCAGTGATTTTAATGGAGGGGAGGATGAGCAGTTCTTC	CATSDFNGGEDEQFF	few	TRBV24-1	TRBJ2-1	-
TGCAGCGTTGGACACTCCTACGAGCAGTACTTC	CSVGHSYEQYF	many	TRBV29-1	TRBJ2-7	-
TGCAGTGCTAGAGATAGTAGGTGGGCAGTCTACAATGAGCAGTTCTTC	CSARDSRWAVYNEQFF	few	TRBV20-1	TRBJ2-1	-
TGTGCCAGCAGGAGGGACCTTCTAAGCTACGAGCAGTACTTC	CASRRDLLSYEQYF	few	TRBV6-1	TRBJ2-7	-
TGCAGCGTTGCGGGCGAATTGGCTGGAGATACGCAGTATTTT	CSVAGELAGDTQYF	many	TRBV29-1	TRBJ2-3	-
TGTGCCACGGGGACTAGCGGGAGCTACGAGCAGTACTTC	CATGTSGSYEQYF	few	TRBV10-3	TRBJ2-7	TRBD2
TGCAGTGCTCCACTCCTGATGAACACTGAAGCTTTCTTT	CSAPLLMNTEAFF	-	TRBV20-1	TRBJ1-1	-
TGCGCCAGCAGCCGAGAAGTGGGACAGGGTGGTTATCAGCCCCAGCATTTT	CASSREVGQGGYQPQHF	many	TRBV4-3	TRBJ1-5	TRBD1
TGCAGCGTTGTCAAGGGGGCGGGAGGGCCCCACAATGAGCAGTTCTTC	CSVVKGAGGPHNEQFF	-	TRBV29-1	TRBJ2-1	TRBD2
TGTGCCAGCAGTCGTGAATTCCAAGAGACCCAGTACTTC	CASSREFQETQYF	many	TRBV6-5	TRBJ2-5	-
TGTGCCAGCAGTTCGAGGGGGGCGGAGGGCACCATATATTTT	CASSSRGAEGTIYF	few	TRBV12-3/TRBV12-4	TRBJ1-3	-
TGTGCCAGCAGCTTAGAAGCGTGGGAAAACACTGAAGCTTTCTTT	CASSLEAWENTEAFF	-	TRBV7-9	TRBJ1-1	-
TGCAGTGCTACCTTAGCGGGAGGGACCTACAATGAGCAGTTCTTC	CSATLAGGTYNEQFF	few	TRBV20-1	TRBJ2-1	TRBD2
TGCGCCAGCAGCTCCAGCAGCGGGAGTTTCACAGATACGCAGTATTTT	CASSSSSGSFTDTQYF	-	TRBV5-1	TRBJ2-3	TRBD2
TGTGCCATCCTCAGATCCGGGACAGGGTGGAAGAATGAGCAGTTCTTC	CAILRSGTGWKNEQFF	few	TRBV7-9	TRBJ2-1	TRBD1
TGTGCCAGCAGACGGGACAGGTCGTACGAGCAGTACTTC	CASRRDRSYEQYF	-	TRBV12-3/TRBV12-4	TRBJ2-7	TRBD1
TGTGCCAGCAGCTGGGAAACCGAGCAGTACTTC	CASSWETEQYF	-	TRBV2	TRBJ2-7	-